These 18 T cell receptor beta chains originate from one sample sequenced in a study of regulatory and conventional T cells in RAG deficiency. The table came from immunoSEQ multiplex PCR; TCRdb's copy has only in-frame clones and leaves some out. The sample holds roughly 10,000 clones, just under 95% seen once. Blood CD4+ CD25-low CD127-high conventional T cells supplied the genomic DNA template. Sequenced material: CD4+ effector T cells sorted from blood. These receptors came from a human donor with RAG deficiency presenting as severe combined immunodeficiency.

The chain has TRBV5-1 and TRBJ2-7; TRBD1 agrees at 10 bases. Germline assignment: CDR1 SGHRS and CDR2 YFSETQ. Trimming removed 6 bases from V and 4 bases from J; junction bases left unmatched: 13. The CDR3 is 16 residues long. In DNA, the CDR3 is TGCGCCAGCAACCCCATGATGGGACAGGGGAAATACGAGCAGTACTTC. This codes for CASNPMMGQGKYEQYF.

V and J are TRBV10-3 and TRBJ2-3, with D possibly being TRBD2 (5 bases). Per the germline V gene, CDR1 is ENHRY and CDR2 is SYGVKD. Trimming stripped 8 bases from V and 6 bases from J, with 12 bases between. CDR3 size: 12 residues. CDR3 amino acids: CAIFGEGDTQYF. CDR3 coding DNA: TGTGCCATCTTCGGGGAAGGGGATACGCAGTATTTT.

CDR3 region: CSVGRELGGELFF. The CDR3 region has the DNA TGCAGCGTGGGGCGGGAATTAGGCGGGGAGCTGTTTTTT. The V gene is TRBV29-1, the J gene TRBJ2-2; D may be TRBD2 (6 bases). Germline CDR1 reads SQVTM; CDR2 reads ANQGSEA. V dropped 6 bases and J dropped 7 bases, with 15 bases sitting between them. The CDR3 is made up of 13 amino acids.

V is TRBV5-1 and J is TRBJ2-5; no clear D gene. CDR3 length equals 14 residues. Deletions cut 0 bases from V and 2 bases from J, with 8 bases between. Germline V gives CDR1 SGHRS, CDR2 YFSETQ. The CDR3 region is CASSLDRPQETQYF. CDR3 coding DNA: TGCGCCAGCAGCTTGGACAGACCTCAAGAGACCCAGTACTTC.

The rearrangement joins TRBV7-2 to TRBJ2-1; no definite D call. The V end lost 2 bases, the J end lost 9 bases, and 8 bases lay between the germline ends. Per germline, CDR1 SGHTA and CDR2 FQGNSA. CDR3 size: 12 residues. DNA for the CDR3: TGTGCCAGCAGCTTAAAATCGGGTGAGCAGTTCTTC. Residues: CASSLKSGEQFF.

This chain connects TRBV29-1 to TRBJ1-3; D not certain. CDR3 length equals 14 residues. Per the germline V gene, CDR1 is SQVTM and CDR2 is ANQGSEA. Between the trimmed V and J ends, which lost 1 base and 0 bases, there was a span of 7 bases. The CDR3 spells CSVEADISGNTIYF. CDR3 DNA: TGCAGCGTTGAAGCGGATATCTCTGGAAACACCATATATTTT.

The chain recombines TRBV11-3 with TRBJ2-4; TRBD1 matches 8 bases. V gave up 5 bases and J gave up 5 bases; unmatched junction bases: 2. The CDR3 contains 13 residues. The germline V gene has CDR1 SGHNT and CDR2 YENEEA. In nucleotides, the CDR3 is TGTGCCAGCAGCCCGGGACAGGAAAACATTCAGTACTTC. Protein sequence: CASSPGQENIQYF.

V usage is TRBV5-1 and J usage is TRBJ2-1, with D perhaps matching TRBD2 (5 bases). The ends were cut back, 4 bases at V and 9 bases at J, with 14 bases in the middle. The germline CDR1 and CDR2 sequences are SGHRS and YFSETQ. The CDR3 runs to 13 residues. The CDR3 sequence is CASSGARGGEQFF. CDR3 DNA: TGCGCCAGCAGCGGAGCTCGGGGTGGTGAGCAGTTCTTC.

The J gene is TRBJ2-7, the V gene TRBV10-3; 10 bases map to TRBD1. CDR3 size: 17 residues. Looked up from germline, CDR1 is ENHRY and CDR2 is SYGVKD. V shed 0 bases, J shed 0 bases, and the junction held 5 bases outside the gene matches. CDR3 in amino acids: CAISESGQGWYSYEQYF. CDR3 nucleotides: TGTGCCATCAGTGAGTCGGGACAGGGGTGGTACTCCTACGAGCAGTACTTC.

This clone was detected only once. The chain employs TRBV9 and TRBJ2-3; D may match TRBD1 or TRBD2 (5 bases each). The ends were cut back, 4 bases at V and 0 bases at J, with 12 bases in the middle. The CDR3 runs 15 residues. Germline CDR1 reads SGDLS; CDR2 reads YYNGEE. This chain's CDR3 is CASSPGRSSTDTQYF. In DNA form, the CDR3 reads TGTGCCAGCAGCCCGGGACGTTCTAGCACAGATACGCAGTATTTT.

This rearrangement joins TRBV5-5 to TRBJ2-5, with TRBD1 matching 7 bases. Germline assignment: CDR1 SGHKS and CDR2 YYEKEE (reference sequence). Trimming removed 3 bases from V and 1 base from J; junction bases left unmatched: 0. The CDR3 loop spans 13 amino acids. CDR3 bases: TGTGCCAGCAGCTGGACAGGCCAAGAGACCCAGTACTTC. Translated: CASSWTGQETQYF.

The DNA for the CDR3 is TGTGCCACCAGCAGAGATCATCCAGGGGCCCAGTACTTC. It translates to CATSRDHPGAQYF. This chain uses TRBV15 with TRBJ2-7, with D perhaps TRBD1 (6 bases). The CDR3 extends over 13 amino acids. Trimming cost V 0 bases and J 10 bases, with 13 bases left between them. CDR1 is LNHNV and CDR2 is YYDKDF in the germline V gene (reference sequence).

The CDR3 DNA reads TGTGCCAGCAGCTTAGCACAGGGATTACATCAGCCCCAGCATTTT. As protein: CASSLAQGLHQPQHF. This chain connects TRBV7-2 to TRBJ1-5; tentatively, D is TRBD1 (6 bases). The CDR3 extends over 15 amino acids. Trimming took off 0 bases at V and 5 bases at J, with 11 bases between the two ends. From germline, CDR1 is SGHTA and CDR2 FQGNSA.

The chain carries TRBV30 and TRBJ2-5; D gene ambiguous. CDR1 GTSNPN and CDR2 SVGIG come from the germline V gene (reference sequence). V lost 3 bases to trimming and J lost 5 bases, with 10 bases between them. The CDR3 is 12 amino acids. This chain's CDR3 is CAWSILRETQYF. The CDR3 coding sequence is TGTGCCTGGAGCATTCTCCGCGAGACCCAGTACTTC. The entire variable domain, with the rest obtained from reference TRBV30 and TRBJ2-5, is as follows: SQTIHQWPATLVQPVGSPLSLECTVEGTSNPNLYWYRQAAGRGLQLLFYSVGIGQISSEVPQNLSASRPQDRQFILSSKKLLLSDSGFYLCAWSILRETQYFGPGTRLLVL.

The chain has TRBV19 and TRBJ1-2; perhaps TRBD1 as D (6 bases). With 5 bases removed from V and 5 bases from J, the gap between germline ends came to 15 bases. Germline CDR1 LNHDA, CDR2 SQIVND (reference sequence). This CDR3 contains 14 residues. CDR3 coding DNA: TGTGCCAGTAGTCCCTCGGGGGGCAGGTATGGCTACACCTTC. Amino acid sequence: CASSPSGGRYGYTF.

This chain links TRBV10-3 with TRBJ2-2; 7 bases match TRBD1. V dropped 0 bases and J dropped 4; count of bases not matched to a gene: 2. The germline CDR1 and CDR2 sequences are ENHRY and SYGVKD. This CDR3 has 15 residues. The CDR3 region has the DNA TGTGCCATCAGTGAGTCGGCAGGGGGCACCGGGGAGCTGTTTTTT. Its translation: CAISESAGGTGELFF.

V gene TRBV20-1 combines with J gene TRBJ1-2; weak D call: TRBD1 (5 bases). The CDR3 is made up of 11 amino acids. Trimming cost V 5 bases and J 2 bases, with 6 bases left between them. Germline V gene lookup returns CDR1 DFQATT and CDR2 SNEGSKA (reference sequence). The CDR3 nucleotides read TGCAGTGCTCCAGGGAACTATGGCTACACCTTC. Its translation is CSAPGNYGYTF.

V gene TRBV19 combines with J gene TRBJ2-4, with 8 bases aligning to TRBD1. V gave up 5 bases and J gave up 3 bases; unmatched junction bases: 12. The CDR3 runs to 17 residues. Germline V lookup: CDR1 LNHDA, CDR2 SQIVND (reference sequence). The CDR3 DNA sequence: TGTGCCAGTAGTCCATCTGGACAGGGTATAGTCAAAAACATTCAGTACTTC. Residues: CASSPSGQGIVKNIQYF.